A selection of T cell receptor beta chains follows, all from one sample in a study of long-term antiretroviral therapy in people with HIV. Sequencing was performed with immunoSEQ multiplex PCR; in TCRdb, only in-frame clones are kept and a portion is missing. The sample has some 25,000 clones; around 85% are singletons. Sequencing was performed on unsorted PBMCs, taken 0.7 years before starting antiretroviral therapy. These receptors all come from a man younger than 45 with HIV. The conserved cysteine and the conserved F or W are not part of the CDR3 here. Each record gives: clone size, D gene, V gene, J gene, CDR3 protein. A D gene is named only where the DNA matches it firmly. Only some rows state a clone size, as once, few, many or a class for expanded clones.

size: .
D: .
V: TRBV6-5
J: TRBJ2-5
CDR3: ASQSGAQETQY

size: .
D: .
V: TRBV20-1
J: TRBJ2-1
CDR3: SEGGYNEQF

size: medium-sized
D: TRBD1
V: TRBV2
J: TRBJ1-4
CDR3: ASSEASQGRNEKLF

size: once
D: TRBD1
V: TRBV5-1
J: TRBJ2-2
CDR3: ASSTKTGRANTGELF

size: once
D: TRBD2
V: TRBV7-2
J: TRBJ2-2
CDR3: ASSRGAAGAGELF

size: once
D: TRBD1
V: TRBV7-2
J: TRBJ1-3
CDR3: ASSPRDRKGNTIY

size: few
D: .
V: TRBV18
J: TRBJ1-5
CDR3: ASSTQGPNQPQH

size: .
D: .
V: TRBV20-1
J: TRBJ2-3
CDR3: SHRSTDTQY

size: few
D: TRBD1
V: TRBV28
J: TRBJ1-2
CDR3: ASSFSDRDYGYT

size: .
D: .
V: TRBV6-6
J: TRBJ2-3
CDR3: ASNRYGQFIDTQY

size: .
D: TRBD2
V: TRBV11-2
J: TRBJ2-5
CDR3: ASSRGSGRNQETQY

size: .
D: .
V: TRBV11-1
J: TRBJ1-2
CDR3: ASSLRANYGYT

size: .
D: .
V: TRBV2
J: TRBJ2-5
CDR3: ASSVLGSGETQY

size: .
D: TRBD2
V: TRBV9
J: TRBJ2-1
CDR3: ASSPRTSGRGYNEQF

size: .
D: TRBD1
V: TRBV13
J: TRBJ2-7
CDR3: ASSLPGGSYEQY

size: .
D: TRBD1
V: TRBV5-7
J: TRBJ2-1
CDR3: ASHRGSYNEQF

size: .
D: .
V: TRBV9
J: TRBJ2-1
CDR3: ASNRDAVYNEQF

size: .
D: TRBD1
V: TRBV7-9
J: TRBJ2-1
CDR3: ASSLKDGTGGIYNEQF

size: .
D: .
V: TRBV9
J: TRBJ1-1
CDR3: ASSPRIAGNTEAF

size: .
D: TRBD1
V: TRBV10-3
J: TRBJ2-1
CDR3: AISDLTGLGNEQF

size: .
D: TRBD1
V: TRBV15
J: TRBJ2-1
CDR3: ATSRTPGTGGGEQF

size: .
D: .
V: TRBV28
J: TRBJ1-1
CDR3: ASSSPGGPGGGNTEAF

size: .
D: TRBD1
V: TRBV7-8
J: TRBJ1-5
CDR3: ASSQQGSRQPQH

size: .
D: TRBD1
V: TRBV2
J: TRBJ2-6
CDR3: ASGQGGHFFGAGANVLT

size: .
D: TRBD1
V: TRBV11-1
J: TRBJ1-6
CDR3: ASSYRGNNSPLH

size: .
D: TRBD1
V: TRBV30
J: TRBJ1-3
CDR3: AWSQDRGNTIY

size: .
D: .
V: TRBV28
J: TRBJ1-5
CDR3: ASSLHLLGGNQPQH

size: .
D: .
V: TRBV19
J: TRBJ2-1
CDR3: ASSTNYYNEQF

size: .
D: .
V: TRBV6-5
J: TRBJ1-2
CDR3: ASSQDSLLYGYT

size: .
D: .
V: TRBV4-1
J: TRBJ1-3
CDR3: ASSQGPGGPISGNTIY

size: once
D: .
V: TRBV7-2
J: TRBJ2-4
CDR3: ASSPERLIAKNIQY

size: .
D: TRBD1
V: TRBV30
J: TRBJ1-4
CDR3: AWMYRGTGKLF

size: .
D: TRBD1
V: TRBV10-3
J: TRBJ1-2
CDR3: AISESPGQLNYGYT